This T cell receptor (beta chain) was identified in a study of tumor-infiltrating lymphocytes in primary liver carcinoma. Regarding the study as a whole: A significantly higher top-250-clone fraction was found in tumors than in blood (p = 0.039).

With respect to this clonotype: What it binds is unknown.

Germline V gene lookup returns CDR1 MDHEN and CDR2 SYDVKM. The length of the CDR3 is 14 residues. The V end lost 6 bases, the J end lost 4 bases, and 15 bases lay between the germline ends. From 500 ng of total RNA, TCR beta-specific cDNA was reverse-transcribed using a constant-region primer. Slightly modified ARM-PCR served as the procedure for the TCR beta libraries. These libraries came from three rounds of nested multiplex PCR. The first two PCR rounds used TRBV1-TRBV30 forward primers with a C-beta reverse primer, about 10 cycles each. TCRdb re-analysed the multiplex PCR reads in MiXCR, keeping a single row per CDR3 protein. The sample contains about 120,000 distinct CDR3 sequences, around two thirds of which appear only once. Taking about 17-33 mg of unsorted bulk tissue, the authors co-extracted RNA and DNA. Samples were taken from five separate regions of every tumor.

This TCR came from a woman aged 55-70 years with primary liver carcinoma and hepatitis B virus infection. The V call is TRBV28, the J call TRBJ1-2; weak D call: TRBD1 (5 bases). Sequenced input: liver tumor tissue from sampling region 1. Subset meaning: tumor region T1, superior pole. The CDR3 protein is CASSLRTRVYGYTF. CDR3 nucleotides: TGTGCCAGCAGCCTTAGGACAAGGGTCTATGGCTACACCTTC.